These T cell receptor beta chains were read from a single sample in a study of cytomegalovirus exposure and HLA in healthy donors. Libraries were prepared by immunoSEQ multiplex PCR; TCRdb keeps only in-frame clonotypes and omits some of them. The sample has 230,000 or so clones; around 90% are singletons. Input material: PBMCs. These receptors came from a girl aged 2 to 9 in good health and CMV-seronegative. CDR3s include the opening cysteine and the closing phenylalanine or tryptophan. The D gene is left open where the match is weak. Clone size, where shown, is once, few, many, or a class for clones that have expanded.

clone_size: NA; j_call: TRBJ2-1; v_call: TRBV7-8; d_call: TRBD1; cdr3_nt: TGTGCCAGCAGCTTAAGGACAGGCAGCAATGAGCAGTTCTTC; cdr3_aa: CASSLRTGSNEQFF
clone_size: NA; j_call: TRBJ1-1; v_call: TRBV6-6; d_call: NA; cdr3_nt: TGTGCCAGCAGCGAACAGAACACTGAAGCTTTCTTT; cdr3_aa: CASSEQNTEAFF
clone_size: once; j_call: TRBJ2-7; v_call: TRBV10-3; d_call: TRBD1; cdr3_nt: TGTGCCATCAGAGGTGGACAGGGCGGGATATCCGAGCAGTACTTC; cdr3_aa: CAIRGGQGGISEQYF
clone_size: NA; j_call: TRBJ1-6; v_call: TRBV7-2; d_call: TRBD1; cdr3_nt: TGTGCCAGCAGCTTAGCGGGGGGACAGGGGTCGGGACCCCTCCACTTT; cdr3_aa: CASSLAGGQGSGPLHF
clone_size: NA; j_call: TRBJ2-7; v_call: TRBV18; d_call: TRBD1; cdr3_nt: TGTGCCAGCTCATCGGGACAGGGCTACGAGCAGTACTTC; cdr3_aa: CASSSGQGYEQYF
clone_size: NA; j_call: TRBJ2-2; v_call: TRBV7-8; d_call: NA; cdr3_nt: TGTGCCAGCAGCTTAGCGGAAACGGGAGTTTACACCGGGGAGCTGTTTTTT; cdr3_aa: CASSLAETGVYTGELFF
clone_size: NA; j_call: TRBJ1-2; v_call: TRBV6-1; d_call: TRBD1; cdr3_nt: TGTGCCAGCAGGACGGGACAGTATGGCTACACCTTC; cdr3_aa: CASRTGQYGYTF
clone_size: NA; j_call: TRBJ2-5; v_call: TRBV9; d_call: NA; cdr3_nt: TGTGCCAGCAGCGGGGGGCTCAGTCTGGGAGAGCAGTACTTC; cdr3_aa: CASSGGLSLGEQYF
clone_size: NA; j_call: TRBJ2-7; v_call: TRBV6-1; d_call: TRBD2; cdr3_nt: TGTGCCAGCAGTCCAACTAGCGGAACCTACGAGCAGTACTTC; cdr3_aa: CASSPTSGTYEQYF
clone_size: NA; j_call: TRBJ2-7; v_call: TRBV7-9; d_call: TRBD1; cdr3_nt: TGTGCCAGCAGCTTAGTGGGACAGTCCTACGAGCAGTACTTC; cdr3_aa: CASSLVGQSYEQYF
clone_size: NA; j_call: TRBJ1-2; v_call: TRBV10-3; d_call: TRBD1; cdr3_nt: TGTGCCATCACCCCCGACAGGGGCTATGGCTACACCTTC; cdr3_aa: CAITPDRGYGYTF
clone_size: NA; j_call: TRBJ1-1; v_call: TRBV6-6; d_call: TRBD1; cdr3_nt: TGTGCCAGCAGGGAAACCGGGACAGGGAGCACTGAAGCTTTCTTT; cdr3_aa: CASRETGTGSTEAFF
clone_size: NA; j_call: TRBJ2-1; v_call: TRBV4-1; d_call: TRBD2; cdr3_nt: TGCGCCAGCAGCCAAAGATCAGGTGGGACTACCCTTGGCGATGAGCAGTTCTTC; cdr3_aa: CASSQRSGGTTLGDEQFF
clone_size: NA; j_call: TRBJ1-1; v_call: TRBV5-1; d_call: NA; cdr3_nt: TGCGCCAGCAGCTTGGGGCTCACCCCGGGCACTGAAGCTTTCTTT; cdr3_aa: CASSLGLTPGTEAFF
clone_size: few; j_call: TRBJ1-1; v_call: TRBV7-4; d_call: NA; cdr3_nt: TGTGCCAGCAGCTTAGTGTGGGGACAGAACACTGAAGCTTTCTTT; cdr3_aa: CASSLVWGQNTEAFF
clone_size: NA; j_call: TRBJ1-1; v_call: TRBV27; d_call: NA; cdr3_nt: TGTGCCAGCAGACCCAGGTTCTCAGGGAACACTGAAGCTTTCTTT; cdr3_aa: CASRPRFSGNTEAFF
clone_size: NA; j_call: TRBJ2-7; v_call: TRBV5-8; d_call: NA; cdr3_nt: TGTGCCAGCCGTTATGGGGGCGGGCAGTACTTC; cdr3_aa: CASRYGGGQYF
clone_size: NA; j_call: TRBJ2-7; v_call: TRBV6-5; d_call: NA; cdr3_nt: TGTGCCAGCAGTTACTCGACCGGGTTCTACGAGCAGTACTTC; cdr3_aa: CASSYSTGFYEQYF
clone_size: NA; j_call: TRBJ2-7; v_call: TRBV29-1; d_call: TRBD1; cdr3_nt: TGCAGCGTTGAAACCGGGACAGGAGCCTACGAGCAGTACTTC; cdr3_aa: CSVETGTGAYEQYF
clone_size: once; j_call: TRBJ1-2; v_call: TRBV5-6; d_call: TRBD1; cdr3_nt: TGTGCCAGCAGCATAGGGACAGCTAACTATGGCTACACCTTC; cdr3_aa: CASSIGTANYGYTF
clone_size: NA; j_call: TRBJ2-1; v_call: TRBV6-5; d_call: NA; cdr3_nt: TGTGCCAGCCACCTGGGGGGTTCCTACAATGAGCAGTTCTTC; cdr3_aa: CASHLGGSYNEQFF
clone_size: NA; j_call: TRBJ1-2; v_call: TRBV6-5; d_call: TRBD1; cdr3_nt: TGTGCCAGCATGGAGCCGGGACAGAACTATGGCTACACCTTC; cdr3_aa: CASMEPGQNYGYTF
clone_size: NA; j_call: TRBJ2-1; v_call: TRBV10-2; d_call: TRBD1; cdr3_nt: TGCGCCAGCAGTGACCTAAAGGGACAGGGGGCGGTTGTAGGTGAGCAGTTCTTC; cdr3_aa: CASSDLKGQGAVVGEQFF
clone_size: NA; j_call: TRBJ2-5; v_call: TRBV19; d_call: TRBD1; cdr3_nt: TGTGCCAGTCGGGACAGACGGGGAGAGACCCAGTACTTC; cdr3_aa: CASRDRRGETQYF
clone_size: NA; j_call: TRBJ2-7; v_call: TRBV27; d_call: TRBD2; cdr3_nt: TGTGCCAGCGGATCCCGGGAGGACTACGAGCAGTACTTC; cdr3_aa: CASGSREDYEQYF
clone_size: NA; j_call: TRBJ1-5; v_call: TRBV28; d_call: NA; cdr3_nt: TGTGCCAGCAGCTGGGGGGATAGCAATCAGCCCCAGCATTTT; cdr3_aa: CASSWGDSNQPQHF
clone_size: NA; j_call: TRBJ1-1; v_call: TRBV6-5; d_call: NA; cdr3_nt: TGTGCCAGCAGTCTGGACAGAGACACTGAAGCTTTCTTT; cdr3_aa: CASSLDRDTEAFF
clone_size: NA; j_call: TRBJ1-2; v_call: TRBV10-3; d_call: TRBD1; cdr3_nt: TGTGCCATCAGTAGACAGGGGGACTATGGCTACACCTTC; cdr3_aa: CAISRQGDYGYTF
clone_size: NA; j_call: TRBJ1-2; v_call: TRBV5-6; d_call: TRBD1; cdr3_nt: TGTGCCAGCAGCCGATTGGGACAGGGAGACTATGGCTACACCTTC; cdr3_aa: CASSRLGQGDYGYTF
clone_size: NA; j_call: TRBJ2-1; v_call: TRBV2; d_call: TRBD2; cdr3_nt: TGTGCCAGCAGAGCGGGGTTGAACAATGAGCAGTTCTTC; cdr3_aa: CASRAGLNNEQFF
clone_size: NA; j_call: TRBJ1-5; v_call: TRBV2; d_call: NA; cdr3_nt: TGTGCCAGCAGTGAGGGGGACACATATCAGCCCCAGCATTTT; cdr3_aa: CASSEGDTYQPQHF
clone_size: NA; j_call: TRBJ2-7; v_call: TRBV6-1; d_call: NA; cdr3_nt: TGTGCCAGCAGTGAAGCCGCAGGGTGGAACGAGCAGTACTTC; cdr3_aa: CASSEAAGWNEQYF
clone_size: NA; j_call: TRBJ1-3; v_call: TRBV27; d_call: TRBD1; cdr3_nt: TGTGCCAGCAGTTCCCCCGGGACAGGGGAAAACACCATATATTTT; cdr3_aa: CASSSPGTGENTIYF
clone_size: NA; j_call: TRBJ1-3; v_call: TRBV19; d_call: NA; cdr3_nt: TGTGCCAGTAGCCTCCAGGGGACCTCTGGAAACACCATATATTTT; cdr3_aa: CASSLQGTSGNTIYF
clone_size: NA; j_call: TRBJ2-7; v_call: TRBV6-5; d_call: NA; cdr3_nt: TGTGCCAGCAGTTACGGCAACACCTACGAGCAGTACTTC; cdr3_aa: CASSYGNTYEQYF
clone_size: NA; j_call: TRBJ2-2; v_call: TRBV5-1; d_call: NA; cdr3_nt: TGCGCCAGCAGCTTGGCGACTAGTGTGGAGCTGTTTTTT; cdr3_aa: CASSLATSVELFF
clone_size: NA; j_call: TRBJ1-2; v_call: TRBV7-9; d_call: TRBD1; cdr3_nt: TGTTCCAGCAGTCCGGACAGGAACTATGGCTACACCTTC; cdr3_aa: CSSSPDRNYGYTF
clone_size: NA; j_call: TRBJ2-3; v_call: TRBV18; d_call: TRBD2; cdr3_nt: TGTGCCAGCTCACCATCCGGGACTACCACAGATACGCAGTATTTT; cdr3_aa: CASSPSGTTTDTQYF
clone_size: NA; j_call: TRBJ1-1; v_call: TRBV27; d_call: NA; cdr3_nt: TGTGCCAGCAGTTTGGCGGACAGAGGATTTGAAGCTTTCTTT; cdr3_aa: CASSLADRGFEAFF
clone_size: NA; j_call: TRBJ1-1; v_call: TRBV10-2; d_call: TRBD1; cdr3_nt: TGCGCCAGCAGCGGACAGGGATCTGAAGCTTTCTTT; cdr3_aa: CASSGQGSEAFF
clone_size: once; j_call: TRBJ1-1; v_call: TRBV11-2; d_call: NA; cdr3_nt: TGTGCCAGCAGCTTAGTCTGGGGTGAGGGCACTGAAGCTTTCTTT; cdr3_aa: CASSLVWGEGTEAFF